This T cell receptor (beta chain) derives from a study of shared clonotypes between healthy human individuals. Study-level information: With ages of 18 to 49, the donors were two women and a few men. Plates per donor: three CD4 naive, three CD4 memory, two CD8 naive, one CD8 memory.

Replicate PCRs from sorted subsets contained approximately 190 ng DNA, which is some 29,000 T cell genomes. Generated by immunoSEQ multiplex PCR, the TCRdb table keeps only in-frame clones and is missing some. In the table there are over a million clones, approximately 80% of which are singletons. With respect to this clone: Antigen specificity is unknown.

The CDR3 has 14 residues. The germline V and J ends were trimmed by 2 bases and 6 bases, with 13 bases remaining between them. In germline, CDR1 is MGHDK, CDR2 SYGVNS. Study findings and constraints: Non-shared clonotypes were found to have lower generation probabilities than the clonotypes that were shared by all four of the sorted-subset donors.

The origin of this receptor is a young man in good health. Some clones in this sample may be carry-over from other donors' samples. J is TRBJ1-2 and V is TRBV25-1, with D unresolved. The sequenced material came from memory CD4+ T cells from PBMCs. Subset described: CD45RA-negative fraction. CDR3 region: CASSEAGRAHGYTF. CDR3 coding DNA: TGTGCCAGCAGTGAAGCGGGCAGAGCCCATGGCTACACCTTC.